Below are 7 T cell receptor beta chains sequenced from a single sample in a study of chemoradiotherapy in HPV16-positive cancers. Clones were read by immunoSEQ multiplex PCR, and TCRdb kept only the in-frame ones, dropping some. Of approximately 35,000 clones in the sample, about four fifths were seen once. The sample here was blood, taken from a patient who underwent chemoradiotherapy. Source of these receptors: a human donor with HPV-associated anogenital cancer.

CDR3 sequence: CASSFAGPGWRNEKLFF. CDR3 bases: TGTGCCAGCAGCTTCGCCGGGCCGGGGTGGAGGAATGAAAAACTGTTTTTT. The gene calls are TRBV7-9 and TRBJ1-4; D call uncertain. The germline V gene encodes CDR1 SEHNR and CDR2 FQNEAQ (reference sequence). The ends were cut back, 3 bases at V and 5 bases at J, with 19 bases in the middle. CDR3 length equals 17 residues.

The rearrangement links TRBV6-6 to TRBJ1-1; no firm D call. Germline V gene lookup returns CDR1 MNHNY and CDR2 SVGAGI (reference sequence). With 8 bases removed from V and 6 bases from J, the gap between germline ends came to 10 bases. This CDR3 is 11 amino acids long. CDR3 region: CASPRGAEAFF. CDR3 coding DNA: TGTGCCAGCCCCCGCGGGGCTGAAGCTTTCTTT.

The chain is built from TRBV7-2 and TRBJ2-2; D remains unclear. The germline CDR1 and CDR2 sequences are SGHTA and FQGNSA. The CDR3 totals 11 residues. V shed 3 bases and J shed 5 bases, with 1 base lying between them. The CDR3: CASSLTGELFF. CDR3 nucleotides: TGTGCCAGCAGCTTGACCGGGGAGCTGTTTTTT.

V usage is TRBV6-5 and J usage is TRBJ2-5, with 8 bases aligning to TRBD1. CDR3 length: 14 amino acids. Germline assignment: CDR1 MNHEY and CDR2 SVGAGI. After removal of 6 bases from V and 4 bases from J, the junction contained 7 bases not matched to a gene. The CDR3 here is CASSSSTGVETQYF. The CDR3 coding sequence is TGTGCCAGCAGCTCTTCGACAGGGGTAGAGACCCAGTACTTC.

The J gene is TRBJ1-6, the V gene TRBV19; D call uncertain. The CDR3 sequence is 14 residues long. The V and J ends lost 1 base and 7 bases respectively, with 8 bases between them. The germline V gene encodes CDR1 LNHDA and CDR2 SQIVND (reference sequence). As DNA, the CDR3 is TGTGCCAGTAGTATAGCTGGAGCAAATTCACCCCTCCACTTT. Residues: CASSIAGANSPLHF.

The rearrangement links TRBV19 to TRBJ2-2, with 7 bases that match TRBD1. Looked up from germline, CDR1 is LNHDA and CDR2 is SQIVND (reference sequence). The CDR3 is 16 amino acids. V gave up 5 bases and J gave up 2 bases; unmatched junction bases: 8. The CDR3 here is CASSWGTAVNTGELFF. The CDR3 coding sequence is TGTGCCAGTAGTTGGGGGACAGCGGTCAACACCGGGGAGCTGTTTTTT.

A few counts support this clone. The chain couples TRBV19 to TRBJ2-7; tentatively, D is TRBD1 or TRBD2 (6 bases each). Trimming cost V 7 bases and J 5 bases, with 21 bases left between them. The CDR3 runs to 15 residues. Germline CDR1 reads LNHDA; CDR2 reads SQIVND (reference sequence). In DNA, the CDR3 is TGTGCCAGTACCCCTAGGGCGTCCGGGGGCCACGAGCAGTACTTC. Translation: CASTPRASGGHEQYF.